What follows are 8 T cell receptor beta chains derived from one specimen sequenced in a study of low-dose radiotherapy and immunotherapy resistance in tumors. Time point here: after trial treatment. Treatment defined: LDRT plus nivolumab, ipilimumab, low-dose cyclophosphamide and aspirin (RACIN trial). With TRAV- and TRBV-specific primers, first-strand cDNA was made, covering the alpha and beta chains. TCRs underwent about 22 PCR cycles of amplification with a constant-region primer and V-primer adapter. Each CDR3 protein gets one entry after TCRdb re-called the reads with MiXCR. Of about 30,000 distinct CDR3 sequences in the sample, under 55% were seen once. The sequenced sample was PBMCs, obtained after low-dose radiotherapy plus immunotherapy. The source of these receptors is a male donor with gallbladder cancer.

This clonotype is medium-sized. This chain links TRBV9 with TRBJ2-3; D gene unclear. Trimming took off 0 bases at V and 1 base at J, with 3 bases between the two ends. CDR1 is SGDLS and CDR2 is YYNGEE in the germline V gene. The CDR3 covers 13 residues. The CDR3 DNA reads TGTGCCAGCAGCGTAGTTGGCACAGATACGCAGTATTTT. It encodes CASSVVGTDTQYF. Combining the CDR3 with reference TRBV9 and TRBJ2-3 gives the whole variable domain DSGVTQTPKHLITATGQRVTLRCSPRSGDLSVYWYQQSLDQGLQFLIQYYNGEERAKGNILERFSAQQFPDLHSELNLSSLELGDSALYFCASSVVGTDTQYFGPGTRLTVL.

Turning to this clonotype: A far larger clone is off by one base, so a read error is likely. J is TRBJ1-4 and V is TRBV13, with 8 bases matching TRBD1. This CDR3 region has 14 residues. The germline V gene has CDR1 PRHDT and CDR2 FYEKMQ (reference sequence). The chain's CDR3 is CASGKTGVRERLFF. CDR3 sequence (DNA): TGTGCCAGCGGGAAGACAGGGGTTCGGGAAAGACTGTTTTTT.

The rearrangement links TRBV6-8 to TRBJ2-3, with D possibly matching TRBD2 (6 bases). The CDR3 contains 17 residues. Germline values: CDR1 MNHGY, CDR2 SAAAGT. The V end lost 5 bases, the J end lost 5 bases, and 23 bases lay between the germline ends. The CDR3: CASSRLGWDRGRDTQYF. CDR3 coding DNA: TGTGCCAGCAGTCGTCTGGGTTGGGACCGGGGGAGAGATACGCAGTATTTT.

By share, this clonotype counts as medium-sized. V gene TRBV5-6 combines with J gene TRBJ2-7; TRBD1 matches 8 bases. V lost 0 bases to trimming and J lost 3 bases; unmatched junction nucleotides: 2. Germline V gene lookup returns CDR1 SGHDT and CDR2 YYEEEE. The CDR3 is made up of 14 amino acids. The CDR3 is CASSLGQGIYEQYF. As DNA, the CDR3 is TGTGCCAGCAGCTTGGGACAGGGGATCTACGAGCAGTACTTC. Together with reference TRBV5-6 and TRBJ2-7, the CDR3 gives the full variable domain: DAGVTQSPTHLIKTRGQQVTLRCSPKSGHDTVSWYQQALGQGPQFIFQYYEEEERQRGNFPDRFSGHQFPNYSSELNVNALLLGDSALYLCASSLGQGIYEQYFGPGTRLTVT.

The chain has TRBV11-2 and TRBJ2-7; D ambiguous. Germline V gene data show CDR1 as SGHAT and CDR2 as FQNNGV. This CDR3 spans 16 amino acids. The V and J ends lost 1 base and 2 bases respectively, with 15 bases between them. The CDR3: CASSLVAASLPYEQYF. CDR3 DNA: TGTGCCAGCAGCTTAGTTGCAGCGTCCTTACCCTACGAGCAGTACTTC. The full variable domain, its missing parts supplied by reference TRBV11-2 and TRBJ2-7, is EAGVAQSPRYKIIEKRQSVAFWCNPISGHATLYWYQQILGQGPKLLIQFQNNGVVDDSQLPKDRFSAERLKGVDSTLKIQPAKLEDSAVYLCASSLVAASLPYEQYFGPGTRLTVT.

This clonotype was found many times. The chain employs TRBV27 and TRBJ2-3, with D perhaps TRBD1 or TRBD2 (5 bases each). Germline V gives CDR1 MNHEY, CDR2 SMNVEV (reference sequence). The V end was cut by 6 bases, the J end by 1 base, with 14 bases between. CDR3 size: 15 residues. CDR3 residues: CASRPWDRRTDTQYF. Written as DNA, the CDR3 is TGTGCCAGCAGACCGTGGGACCGCCGCACAGATACGCAGTATTTT.

This clonotype was found many times. The rearrangement links TRBV12-3 or TRBV12-4 to TRBJ2-7; 10 positions agree with TRBD1. V trimming: 5 bases; J trimming: 7 bases; junction bases outside the gene matches: 11. The CDR3 contains 15 residues. CDR3 bases: TGTGCCAGCAGTCCCGACTGGGGACAGGGGTGGGAGCAGTACTTC. It translates to CASSPDWGQGWEQYF.

This sequence joins TRBV25-1 and TRBJ1-1; 11 positions agree with TRBD1. The germline gives CDR1 MGHDK, CDR2 SYGVNS. V lost 1 base to trimming and J lost 4 bases; unmatched junction nucleotides: 8. There are 17 residues in the CDR3. The CDR3 region has the DNA TGTGCCAGCAGTGAATTCCTGGGGGGACAGGGGGGCACTGAAGCTTTCTTT. The encoded protein is CASSEFLGGQGGTEAFF.